Shown below are 25 T cell receptor beta chains from a single sample sequenced in a study of vaccination effects on CD4 cells after COVID-19. Data came from immunoSEQ multiplex PCR; TCRdb stores just in-frame clones and leaves some out. This table has around 60,000 clones, roughly 80% appearing once. These receptors' antigens are unknown. It was after around eleven days of culture that CD4+ T cells were isolated. This sample comprised CD4+ T cells from PBMCs cultured without peptide, obtained before COVID-19 vaccination. Receptors originate from a human donor who received a COVID-19 vaccine.

The genes are TRBV2 and TRBJ1-5; the D is unclear. Trimming removed 2 bases at V and 2 bases at J, with 10 bases between. The CDR3 contains 15 residues. Per the germline V gene, CDR1 is SNHLY and CDR2 is FYNNEI. CDR3 region: CASSERQQRNQPQHF. DNA for the CDR3: TGTGCCAGCAGTGAACGGCAACAGCGCAATCAGCCCCAGCATTTT.

V usage is TRBV24-1 and J usage is TRBJ1-5; D gene uncertain. Deletions cut 4 bases from V and 2 bases from J, with 14 bases between. Germline CDR1 reads KGHDR; CDR2 reads SFDVKD. There are 16 residues in the CDR3. The CDR3 region is CATSDAAAEGNQPQHF. CDR3 bases: TGTGCCACCAGTGACGCTGCGGCAGAGGGCAATCAGCCCCAGCATTTT.

The V and J genes are TRBV6-4 and TRBJ2-1; no firm D call. Germline V CDR1 and CDR2: MRHNA, SNTAGT. CDR3 length: 15 residues. Trimming removed 0 bases from V and 9 bases from J, with 15 bases in between. CDR3 loop: CASSDSWERLSEQFF. In DNA, the CDR3 is TGTGCCAGCAGTGACTCTTGGGAAAGACTCAGTGAGCAGTTCTTC.

The chain employs TRBV5-1 and TRBJ2-3; 7 nucleotides align to TRBD2. Germline values: CDR1 SGHRS, CDR2 YFSETQ. V shed 3 bases, J shed 0 bases, and the junction held 4 bases outside the gene matches. The CDR3 runs to 15 residues. CDR3 sequence: CASSSQRGSTDTQYF. CDR3 nucleotide sequence: TGCGCCAGCAGCTCCCAGCGGGGAAGCACAGATACGCAGTATTTT.

This sequence joins TRBV11-2 and TRBJ2-7; 9 bases are shared with TRBD1. The CDR3 length is 14 residues. Trimming cost V 1 base and J 4 bases; bases outside gene matches: 2. Germline assignment: CDR1 SGHAT and CDR2 FQNNGV. CDR3 in amino acids: CASSLVTGGYEQYV. The CDR3 bases are TGTGCCAGCAGCTTAGTGACAGGGGGGTACGAGCAGTACGTC.

The chain joins TRBV6-5 to TRBJ1-6; D perhaps matches TRBD1 (5 bases). Trimming took off 8 bases at V and 12 bases at J, with 23 bases between the two ends. Germline CDR1 reads MNHEY; CDR2 reads SVGAGI. There are 15 residues in the CDR3. This CDR3 is CASGSGTVRLEPLHF. The CDR3 DNA sequence: TGTGCCAGCGGCTCTGGGACCGTTCGCCTTGAACCCCTCCACTTT.

The rearrangement joins TRBV7-8 to TRBJ1-4; D not certain. The V gene lost 0 bases and the J gene lost 4 bases, with 12 bases spanning the gap. Germline V CDR1 and CDR2: SGHVS, FQNEAQ. The length of the CDR3 is 16 residues. In DNA form, the CDR3 reads TGTGCCAGCAGCTTAGCGCGAGGGAGGCTTAATGAAAAACTGTTTTTT. Protein sequence: CASSLARGRLNEKLFF.

This clone was seen just once. CDR3 coding DNA: TGTGCCAGCAAAGTAGGACTAGCGGTAGCCAAAAACATTCAGTACTTC. Amino acids: CASKVGLAVAKNIQYF. J is TRBJ2-4 and V is TRBV2; 10 nucleotides line up with TRBD2. The junction had 6 bases not matched to a gene; V was cut back by 7 bases and J by 0 bases. The germline V gene encodes CDR1 SNHLY and CDR2 FYNNEI. This CDR3 is built from 16 residues.

This rearrangement joins TRBV27 to TRBJ1-5; weak D call: TRBD1 (5 bases). The V and J ends lost 2 bases and 1 base respectively, with 12 bases between them. The length of the CDR3 is 16 residues. Germline V gene lookup returns CDR1 MNHEY and CDR2 SMNVEV (reference sequence). DNA of the CDR3: TGTGCCAGCAGTTTACTGGGGGTATTAAGCAATCAGCCCCAGCATTTT. Encoded protein: CASSLLGVLSNQPQHF.

The J gene is TRBJ2-2, the V gene TRBV24-1, with no clear D. Trimming stripped 4 bases from V and 4 bases from J, with 12 bases between. Germline-derived CDR1 and CDR2 are KGHDR and SFDVKD. The CDR3 contains 15 residues. The CDR3, as DNA: TGTGCCACCAGTGAATCCAGAGGTCGCACCGGGGAGCTGTTTTTT. It specifies CATSESRGRTGELFF.

This rearrangement joins TRBV3-1 (or the pseudogene TRBV3-2) to TRBJ2-1, with TRBD2 identical over 9 bases. V was pared by 3 bases and J by 7 bases, with 4 bases of the junction left unmatched. CDR3 size: 14 residues. Looked up from germline, CDR1 is LGHDT and CDR2 is YNNKEL (reference sequence). CDR3 sequence reads: CASSHQAGGNEQFF. The CDR3 DNA reads TGTGCCAGCAGCCATCAAGCGGGGGGTAATGAGCAGTTCTTC.

The chain carries TRBV2 and TRBJ1-1, with TRBD1 as a possible D gene (5 bases). With 1 base removed from V and 3 bases from J, the gap between germline ends came to 12 bases. This CDR3 region has 15 residues. The V gene's germline CDR1 is SNHLY and CDR2 FYNNEI. Here the CDR3 reads CASSEGQGGDTEAFF. The CDR3 coding sequence is TGTGCCAGCAGTGAAGGTCAGGGTGGGGACACTGAAGCTTTCTTT.

V is TRBV6-2 or TRBV6-3 and J is TRBJ1-5; D gene uncertain. Per germline, CDR1 MNHEY and CDR2 SVGEGT. V was clipped by 4 bases and J by 0 bases, with 10 bases between them. The CDR3 extends over 15 amino acids. CDR3 bases: TGTGCCAGCAGTTTGGAATTTTATAGCAATCAGCCCCAGCATTTT. This gives the protein CASSLEFYSNQPQHF.

V is TRBV7-7 and J is TRBJ2-6, with TRBD1 identical over 7 bases. The germline V gene has CDR1 SSHAT and CDR2 FNYEAQ (reference sequence). The V segment lost 4 bases and the J segment 4 bases; nucleotides outside the gene matches: 19. The CDR3 length is 20 residues. The CDR3 coding sequence is TGTGCCAGCAGCTCTATGTCCCGGGACAGAGGACTGAGAGGGGCCAACGTCCTGACTTTC. Its protein is CASSSMSRDRGLRGANVLTF.

V gene TRBV3-1 (or the pseudogene TRBV3-2) combines with J gene TRBJ2-3; D remains ambiguous. The germline V gene encodes CDR1 LGHDT and CDR2 YNNKEL (reference sequence). V was pared by 0 bases and J by 2 bases, with 18 bases between. The CDR3 is made up of 18 amino acids. The CDR3 DNA sequence: TGTGCCAGCAGCCAAGATCAGGCTACCCTACATTTCACAGATACGCAGTATTTT. It specifies CASSQDQATLHFTDTQYF.

This clone occurred a few times. The V call is TRBV3-1 (or the pseudogene TRBV3-2), the J call TRBJ2-1; D is unclear. CDR1 LGHDT and CDR2 YNNKEL come from the germline V gene (reference sequence). The CDR3 extends over 13 amino acids. V dropped 2 bases and J dropped 6 bases, with 8 bases sitting between them. The CDR3 sequence: CASSQMRANEQFF. CDR3 bases: TGTGCCAGCAGCCAAATGAGAGCCAATGAGCAGTTCTTC.

The chain links TRBV7-9 to TRBJ2-1, with D hard to call. The germline CDR1 and CDR2 sequences are SEHNR and FQNEAQ (reference sequence). This CDR3 is built from 14 residues. Trimming took off 2 bases at V and 10 bases at J, with 15 bases between the two ends. Here the CDR3 reads CASSLLAPFPEQFF. DNA of the CDR3: TGTGCCAGCAGCTTATTGGCCCCCTTCCCCGAGCAGTTCTTC.

V is TRBV19 and J is TRBJ2-3; D perhaps matches TRBD1 (8 bases). V was clipped by 10 bases and J by 3 bases, with 17 bases between them. CDR1 is LNHDA, CDR2 SQIVND, per germline (reference sequence). This CDR3 has 14 residues. The CDR3 sequence is CATRTGGATDTQYF. In nucleotides, the CDR3 is TGTGCCACCCGTACAGGGGGGGCGACAGATACGCAGTATTTT. The full variable domain, rest sourced from reference TRBV19 and TRBJ2-3, is DGGITQSPKYLFRKEGQNVTLSCEQNLNHDAMYWYRQDPGQGLRLIYYSQIVNDFQKGDIAEGYSVSREKKESFPLTVTSAQKNPTAFYLCATRTGGATDTQYFGPGTRLTVL.

This chain uses TRBV7-2 with TRBJ1-3; perhaps TRBD1 as D (5 bases). Germline CDR1 and CDR2: SGHTA and FQGNSA. With 2 bases removed from V and 0 bases from J, the gap between germline ends came to 8 bases. The CDR3 spans 15 residues. The CDR3: CASSLTRVSGNTIYF. In DNA, the CDR3 is TGTGCCAGCAGCTTAACCAGGGTCTCTGGAAACACCATATATTTT. The variable domain in full, with the rest retrieved from reference TRBV7-2 and TRBJ1-3, is GAGVSQSPSNKVTEKGKDVELRCDPISGHTALYWYRQSLGQGLEFLIYFQGNSAPDKSGLPSDRFSAERTGGSVSTLTIQRTQQEDSAVYLCASSLTRVSGNTIYFGEGSWLTVV.

The chain recombines TRBV28 with TRBJ1-6, with D uncertain. CDR3 length: 16 residues. The V gene's germline CDR1 is MDHEN and CDR2 SYDVKM. Trimming took 6 bases from V and 3 from J, leaving 15 bases between them. This CDR3 reads CASSPSDGDYNSPLHF. The CDR3 DNA follows: TGTGCCAGCAGCCCGTCGGACGGAGACTATAATTCACCCCTCCACTTT.

The CDR3 is CATSDPQGGELFF. The CDR3 region has the DNA TGTGCCACCAGTGATCCACAGGGCGGGGAGCTGTTTTTT. The chain combines TRBV24-1 with TRBJ2-2, with a possible D match to TRBD1 (6 bases). Trimming pared 3 bases from V and 7 bases from J, leaving 8 bases between. The CDR3 runs 13 residues. Germline lookup yields CDR1 KGHDR and CDR2 SFDVKD.

This clone was observed a handful of times. This sequence joins TRBV28 and TRBJ1-2; TRBD1 is a possible D gene (6 bases). Trimming left V 6 bases short and J 6 bases short, with 20 bases between. CDR3 size: 15 residues. Germline V gene sequence: CDR1 MDHEN, CDR2 SYDVKM. The CDR3 DNA sequence: TGTGCCAGCAGGGAGGCCCGGGGGGCCCGCCATGGCTACACCTTC. It encodes CASREARGARHGYTF.

The chain couples TRBV5-1 to TRBJ1-1; D call uncertain. Trimming removed 0 bases from V and 5 bases from J, with 8 bases in between. This CDR3 spans 13 amino acids. Looked up from germline, CDR1 is SGHRS and CDR2 is YFSETQ. Here the CDR3 DNA reads TGCGCCAGCAGCTTGGCCGATCAGACTGAAGCTTTCTTT. It translates to CASSLADQTEAFF.

The chain couples TRBV12-3 or TRBV12-4 to TRBJ2-5; the D gene is possibly TRBD2 (5 bases). The CDR3 runs 13 residues. The V end lost 3 bases, the J end lost 1 base, and 6 bases lay between the germline ends. CDR3 sequence reads: CASSFRGQETQYF. The DNA for the CDR3 is TGTGCCAGCAGTTTCCGGGGCCAAGAGACCCAGTACTTC.

The rearrangement uses TRBV3-1 (or the pseudogene TRBV3-2) and TRBJ2-2; D might be TRBD1 (5 bases). The CDR3 totals 17 residues. Germline lookup yields CDR1 LGHDT and CDR2 YNNKEL (reference sequence). Deletions cut 0 bases from V and 1 base from J, with 12 bases between. CDR3 nucleotides: TGTGCCAGCAGCCAAGATATCTGGACACAGAACACCGGGGAGCTGTTTTTT. Amino acids: CASSQDIWTQNTGELFF.